This T cell receptor (beta chain) was sequenced in a study of cytomegalovirus exposure and HLA in healthy donors. Across the whole study: From HLA-typed donors, an early data release held roughly 89 million unique TCRs. Study findings and constraints: Reported results showed that the classifier diagnosed cytomegalovirus status with high specificity and sensitivity. Per a later analysis, 15,000 to 20,000 TCR beta sequences showed association with HLA alleles at 0.05 false discovery rate.

The PCR had 60 Vbeta and 13 Jbeta primers. The table came from immunoSEQ multiplex PCR; TCRdb's copy has only in-frame clones and leaves some out. This sample's table has 30,000 to 50,000 clones. To note about this clone: Its antigen is undetermined.

From germline, CDR1 is GTSNPN and CDR2 SVGIG (reference sequence). The CDR3 length is 15 residues. V trimming: 4 bases; J trimming: 2 bases; junction bases outside the gene matches: 7. The chain joins TRBV30 to TRBJ2-3; 9 bases are a match to TRBD2. The TCR originated in a woman aged 25 to 39 in good health and CMV-seropositive. The sequenced sample consisted of PBMCs. As DNA, the CDR3 is TGTGCCTGGACCTTTCTAGCGGGGCACACAGATACGCAGTATTTT. Amino acids: CAWTFLAGHTDTQYF.